A single sample is the source of the 14 T cell receptor beta chains below, sequenced in a study of cytomegalovirus exposure and HLA in healthy donors. Vbeta (60) and Jbeta (13) primers were used in the PCR. The protocol was immunoSEQ multiplex PCR, while the TCRdb copy is restricted to in-frame clones and leaves out a portion. The repertoire holds around 170,000 clones, 81% seen once, with less than 4.5% in the top ten. The sample consisted of PBMCs. These receptors all come from a man in his fifties or sixties in good health and CMV-seronegative.

The CDR3 sequence is CASSFSVVNTEAFF. CDR3 nucleotide sequence: TGTGCCAGCAGCTTCTCGGTCGTGAACACTGAAGCTTTCTTT. The chain carries TRBV7-8 and TRBJ1-1; D is undetermined. The CDR3 spans 14 residues. Germline V gene lookup returns CDR1 SGHVS and CDR2 FQNEAQ. Trimming removed 3 bases at V and 0 bases at J, with 8 bases between. Full variable domain (remainder filled in from reference TRBV7-8 and TRBJ1-1): GAGVSQSPRYKVAKRGQDVALRCDPISGHVSLFWYQQALGQGPEFLTYFQNEAQLDKSGLPSDRFFAERPEGSVSTLKIQRTQQEDSAVYLCASSFSVVNTEAFFGQGTRLTVV.

The chain recombines TRBV5-1 with TRBJ1-4; 7 bases line up with TRBD1. V gave up 0 bases and J gave up 0 bases; unmatched junction bases: 5. CDR3 size: 17 residues. CDR1 SGHRS and CDR2 YFSETQ come from the germline V gene. The CDR3 coding sequence is TGCGCCAGCAGCTTGGCGGGACAGACCCCAACTAATGAAAAACTGTTTTTT. It specifies CASSLAGQTPTNEKLFF.

The rearrangement uses TRBV7-3 and TRBJ2-2; D possibly corresponds to TRBD2 (6 bases). Looked up from germline, CDR1 is SGHTA and CDR2 is FQGTGA. Trimming stripped 5 bases from V and 4 bases from J, with 14 bases between. This CDR3 has 15 amino acids. In DNA, the CDR3 is TGTGCCAGCAGCCCCCGCGGGGCCAGCACCGGGGAGCTGTTTTTT. As protein: CASSPRGASTGELFF.

The V call is TRBV4-3, the J call TRBJ1-2; D is ambiguous. Trimming shortened V by 0 bases and J by 8 bases, and 13 bases separated the two germline ends. The CDR3 has 14 residues. The germline CDR1 and CDR2 sequences are LGHNA and YSLEER. The DNA of the CDR3 is TGCGCCAGCAGCCAAGACCCCTCGGCGGGCGGCTACACCTTC. Amino acid sequence: CASSQDPSAGGYTF.

This clone was detected a few times. The chain couples TRBV5-5 to TRBJ1-6; D call uncertain. This CDR3 region has 14 residues. Germline CDR1 is SGHKS and CDR2 is YYEKEE (reference sequence). V lost 7 bases, J lost 0 bases, and 8 bases lay in between. This chain's CDR3 is CASLPSSYNSPLHF. The CDR3 DNA reads TGTGCCAGCCTCCCCAGCTCCTATAATTCACCCCTCCACTTT.

The V and J genes are TRBV7-3 and TRBJ1-1; D possibly corresponds to TRBD1 (6 bases). V lost 4 bases to trimming and J lost 1 base, with 7 bases between them. Germline loops: CDR1 SGHTA, CDR2 FQGTGA. This CDR3 contains 13 residues. In nucleotides, the CDR3 is TGTGCCAGCAGCTGGGGACAGAACACTGAAGCTTTCTTT. This translates into CASSWGQNTEAFF.

The J gene is TRBJ2-7, the V gene TRBV2, with TRBD1 as a possible D gene (6 bases). V lost 7 bases and J lost 12, with 22 bases in between. This CDR3 region has 13 residues. CDR1 SNHLY and CDR2 FYNNEI come from the germline V gene. For the CDR3, the DNA is TGTGCCAGCAATAGACAGGACTTCCCTACGAGGTACTTC. It encodes CASNRQDFPTRYF.

The CDR3 coding sequence is TGTGCCAGCAGTTTATTGGGTGGGGCCCCCTACGAGCAGTACTTC. Translation: CASSLLGGAPYEQYF. The J gene is TRBJ2-7, the V gene TRBV27; a possible D gene is TRBD1 (5 bases). Germline assignment: CDR1 MNHEY and CDR2 SMNVEV (reference sequence). Trimming pared 1 base from V and 2 bases from J, leaving 12 bases between. This CDR3 has 15 amino acids.

This chain links TRBV19 with TRBJ2-1, with 10 positions matching TRBD2. The CDR3 extends over 15 amino acids. Germline trimming cut 1 base from V and 7 bases from J; bases unmatched to any gene: 4. The germline V gene has CDR1 LNHDA and CDR2 SQIVND (reference sequence). Written as DNA, the CDR3 is TGTGCCAGTAGTATAGTTAGCGGGGGGCTAAATGAGCAGTTCTTC. Amino acid sequence: CASSIVSGGLNEQFF.

The chain is built from TRBV19 and TRBJ1-5, with D hard to call. CDR1 is LNHDA and CDR2 is SQIVND in the germline V gene (reference sequence). CDR3 size: 16 residues. V lost 8 bases to trimming and J lost 0 bases, with 17 bases between them. CDR3 DNA: TGTGCCAGTGTCCGGAACGGAGCTTATAGCAATCAGCCCCAGCATTTT. Translation gives CASVRNGAYSNQPQHF. Combining the CDR3 with reference TRBV19 and TRBJ1-5 gives the whole variable domain DGGITQSPKYLFRKEGQNVTLSCEQNLNHDAMYWYRQDPGQGLRLIYYSQIVNDFQKGDIAEGYSVSREKKESFPLTVTSAQKNPTAFYLCASVRNGAYSNQPQHFGDGTRLSIL.

The chain has TRBV2 and TRBJ2-7, with a tentative D call TRBD1 (6 bases). CDR3 length: 12 amino acids. V lost 10 bases and J 2 bases, leaving 12 bases between the germline ends. Germline loops: CDR1 SNHLY, CDR2 FYNNEI. Here the CDR3 DNA reads TGTGCCACCCTACAGGGACCCTACGAGCAGTACTTC. This codes for CATLQGPYEQYF.

A word on this clone: Other DNA sequences from this sample encode an identical CDR3 as well. The chain combines TRBV2 with TRBJ1-2; 7 bases are a match to TRBD1. The CDR3 is 15 amino acids. The J segment lost 4 bases and the V segment lost 4 bases, leaving 9 bases of the junction unmatched. The germline V gene has CDR1 SNHLY and CDR2 FYNNEI. The CDR3 loop is CASSATGTESYGYTF. For the CDR3, the DNA is TGTGCCAGCAGTGCAACCGGGACAGAGAGCTATGGCTACACCTTC.

Only one count was recorded for this clone. The V gene is TRBV7-2, the J gene TRBJ2-7; 9 positions match TRBD1. Germline V CDR1 and CDR2: SGHTA, FQGNSA. CDR3 length equals 16 residues. V lost 0 bases and J lost 3; bases outside the gene matches: 6. CDR3 sequence: CASSLAPRDRVYEQYF. The CDR3 nucleotides read TGTGCCAGCAGCTTAGCTCCCCGGGACAGGGTCTACGAGCAGTACTTC.

The V gene is TRBV7-6, the J gene TRBJ1-1; no definite D call. V lost 5 bases to trimming and J lost 5 bases, with 9 bases between them. The CDR3 spans 12 residues. Germline lookup yields CDR1 SGHVS and CDR2 FNYEAQ. This chain's CDR3 is CASSLRGTEAFF. The CDR3 DNA sequence: TGTGCCAGCAGCCTCCGGGGAACTGAAGCTTTCTTT.